The 7 T cell receptor beta chains presented below share a single source sample, sequenced in a study of cytomegalovirus exposure and HLA in healthy donors. The PCR made use of 60 Vbeta and 13 Jbeta primers. TCRdb's copy holds only in-frame clones and misses some; the assay was immunoSEQ multiplex PCR. The sample shows roughly 140,000 clones, around 66% of them seen only once. The sequencing input was PBMCs. These receptors were obtained from a woman in her 30s in good health and CMV-seropositive.

The J gene is TRBJ2-1, the V gene TRBV18, with 10 bases lining up with TRBD2. With 6 bases clipped from V and 3 bases from J, the junction kept 5 bases outside the gene matches. The CDR3 has 15 residues. Germline V lookup: CDR1 KGHSH, CDR2 LQKENI. DNA of the CDR3: TGTGCCAGCTCCCGAGGACTAGCGGACTACAATGAGCAGTTCTTC. It encodes CASSRGLADYNEQFF.

There are a few counts of this clone. This sequence joins TRBV30 and TRBJ2-1, with no clear D. The V and J ends lost 1 base and 0 bases respectively, with 7 bases between them. In germline, CDR1 is GTSNPN, CDR2 SVGIG (reference sequence). The length of the CDR3 is 14 residues. Here the CDR3 reads CAWSDGSSYNEQFF. CDR3 DNA sequence: TGTGCCTGGAGTGATGGCAGCTCCTACAATGAGCAGTTCTTC.

This clone was detected only a few times. The sample carries other DNA sequences with the same CDR3. The chain combines TRBV6-5 with TRBJ1-1; D unresolved. The CDR3 contains 14 residues. V was cut by 7 bases and J by 1 base, with 13 bases left in between. CDR1 MNHEY and CDR2 SVGAGI come from the germline V gene. The DNA for the CDR3 is TGTGCCAGCAAGGCTAGCCAGGCGAACACTGAAGCTTTCTTT. This translates into CASKASQANTEAFF.

J is TRBJ2-5 and V is TRBV7-9; 8 bases line up with TRBD2. Germline assignment: CDR1 SEHNR and CDR2 FQNEAQ (reference sequence). The CDR3 consists of 18 residues. V was pared by 2 bases and J by 1 base, with 12 bases of the junction left unmatched. CDR3 DNA: TGTGCCAGCAGCTTAAGGGCACGGGTAGCGGGATTCCAAGAGACCCAGTACTTC. Amino acids: CASSLRARVAGFQETQYF. Supplemented by reference TRBV7-9 and TRBJ2-5, the full variable domain reads DTGVSQNPRHKITKRGQNVTFRCDPISEHNRLYWYRQTLGQGPEFLTYFQNEAQLEKSRLLSDRFSAERPKGSFSTLEIQRTEQGDSAMYLCASSLRARVAGFQETQYFGPGTRLLVL.

V and J are TRBV9 and TRBJ2-1, with a tentative D call TRBD1 (5 bases). The length of the CDR3 is 16 residues. CDR1 SGDLS and CDR2 YYNGEE come from the germline V gene. V lost 0 bases and J lost 0, with 10 bases in between. CDR3 DNA sequence: TGTGCCAGCAGCGTAGGGGGCACGAGCTCCTACAATGAGCAGTTCTTC. Amino acids: CASSVGGTSSYNEQFF.

This clone came up once. The chain carries TRBV2 and TRBJ2-2, with TRBD2 matching 9 bases. The germline V gene encodes CDR1 SNHLY and CDR2 FYNNEI. This CDR3 is built from 15 residues. With 5 bases clipped from V and 4 bases from J, the junction kept 5 bases outside the gene matches. This chain's CDR3 is CASSPQTSGTGELFF. The CDR3 DNA reads TGTGCCAGCAGTCCACAGACTAGCGGCACCGGGGAGCTGTTTTTT.

This sequence joins TRBV9 and TRBJ2-5, with TRBD1 as a possible D gene (6 bases). This CDR3 contains 15 residues. The V gene's germline CDR1 is SGDLS and CDR2 YYNGEE. Between the trimmed V and J ends, which lost 4 bases and 5 bases, there was a span of 18 bases. CDR3 residues: CASSPRTGMSETQYF. In DNA, the CDR3 is TGTGCCAGCAGCCCGAGAACAGGGATGTCCGAGACCCAGTACTTC.